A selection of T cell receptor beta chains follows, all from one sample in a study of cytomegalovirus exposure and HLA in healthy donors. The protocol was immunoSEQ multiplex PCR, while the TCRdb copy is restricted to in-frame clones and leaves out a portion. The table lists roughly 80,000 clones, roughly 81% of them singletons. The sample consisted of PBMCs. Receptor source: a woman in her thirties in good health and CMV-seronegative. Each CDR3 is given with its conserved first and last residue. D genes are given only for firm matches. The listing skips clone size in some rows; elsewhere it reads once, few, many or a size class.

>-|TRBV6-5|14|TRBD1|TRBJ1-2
CASSRGTGPYGYTF
TGTGCCAGCAGTCGCGGGACAGGCCCCTATGGCTACACCTTC
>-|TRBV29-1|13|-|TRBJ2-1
CSVGGGDVFEQFF
TGCAGCGTTGGAGGGGGAGATGTATTTGAGCAGTTCTTC
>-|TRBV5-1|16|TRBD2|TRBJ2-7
CASSPGLAGMTYEQYF
TGCGCCAGCAGCCCTGGACTAGCGGGAATGACCTACGAGCAGTACTTC
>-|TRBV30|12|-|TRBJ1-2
CAWSESGRGYTF
TGTGCCTGGAGTGAGTCCGGGAGGGGCTACACCTTC
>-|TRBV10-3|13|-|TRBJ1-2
CAISVASEYGYTF
TGTGCCATCAGTGTGGCCAGCGAGTATGGCTACACCTTC
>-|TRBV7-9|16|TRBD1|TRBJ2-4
CASSRLRQGAKNIQYF
TGTGCCAGCAGCCGACTCCGACAGGGGGCCAAAAACATTCAGTACTTC
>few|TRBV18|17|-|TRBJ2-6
CASSPGRGSSGANVLTF
TGTGCCAGCTCACCAGGCAGGGGTAGCTCTGGGGCCAACGTCCTGACTTTC
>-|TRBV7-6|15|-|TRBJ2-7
CASSLGSGVTYEQYF
TGTGCCAGCAGCTTAGGCTCCGGGGTAACCTACGAGCAGTACTTC
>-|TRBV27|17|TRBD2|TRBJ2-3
CASRPLAGDLGTDAQYF
TGTGCCAGCAGACCCCTAGCGGGAGATTTAGGCACAGATGCGCAGTATTTT
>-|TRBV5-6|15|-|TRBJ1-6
CASSLATGYNSPLHF
TGTGCCAGCAGCTTGGCCACAGGGTACAATTCACCCCTCCACTTT
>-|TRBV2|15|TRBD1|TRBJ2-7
CASRLGQVLSYEQYF
TGTGCCAGCAGACTTGGACAGGTACTCTCCTACGAGCAGTACTTC
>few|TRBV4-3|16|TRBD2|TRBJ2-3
CASSQGPLAGGDTQYF
TGCGCCAGCAGCCAAGGCCCCCTAGCGGGGGGGGATACGCAGTATTTT
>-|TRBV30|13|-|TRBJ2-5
CAWARGTQETQYF
TGTGCCTGGGCTAGGGGGACGCAAGAGACCCAGTACTTC
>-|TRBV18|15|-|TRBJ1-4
CASSPPSGYAEKLFF
TGTGCCAGCTCACCACCGTCCGGGTATGCAGAAAAACTGTTTTTT
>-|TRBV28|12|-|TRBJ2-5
CASMGGGETQYF
TGTGCCAGCATGGGAGGGGGAGAGACCCAGTACTTC
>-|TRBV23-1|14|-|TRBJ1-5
CASTITRRNQPQHF
TGCGCCAGCACAATTACGCGGCGCAATCAGCCCCAGCATTTT
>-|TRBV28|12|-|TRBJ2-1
CASSSDIYEQFF
TGTGCCAGCAGTTCGGACATTTACGAGCAGTTCTTC
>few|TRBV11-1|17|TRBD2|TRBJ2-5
CASTPRARRRERETQYF
TGTGCCAGCACCCCCAGGGCGCGTCGGCGGGAGCGAGAGACCCAGTACTTC
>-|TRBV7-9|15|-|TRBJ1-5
CASSLIGGGNQPQHF
TGTGCCAGCAGCTTAATTGGCGGGGGCAATCAGCCCCAGCATTTT
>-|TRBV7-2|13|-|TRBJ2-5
CASSHRVQETQYF
TGTGCCAGCAGCCACAGGGTCCAAGAGACCCAGTACTTC
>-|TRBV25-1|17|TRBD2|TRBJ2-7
CASSPPGSGITPGEQYF
TGTGCCAGCAGTCCCCCAGGTAGCGGGATAACGCCAGGCGAGCAGTACTTC
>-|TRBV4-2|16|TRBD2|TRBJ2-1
CASSTPGLAGPNEQFF
TGTGCCAGCAGCACCCCCGGGCTAGCGGGACCCAATGAGCAGTTCTTC
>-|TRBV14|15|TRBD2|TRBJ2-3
CASSRDGRPTDTQYF
TGTGCCAGCAGCCGAGACGGGAGGCCCACAGATACGCAGTATTTT
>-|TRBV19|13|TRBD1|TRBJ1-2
CASSHRGTYGYTF
TGTGCCAGTAGCCACAGGGGGACCTATGGCTACACCTTC
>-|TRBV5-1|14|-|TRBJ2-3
CASSAYEVEDTQYF
TGCGCCAGCAGCGCGTATGAGGTTGAGGATACGCAGTATTTT
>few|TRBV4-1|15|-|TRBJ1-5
CASSQDPQSNQPQHF
TGCGCCAGCAGCCAAGATCCACAGAGCAATCAGCCCCAGCATTTT
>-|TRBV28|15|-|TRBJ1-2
CASSLSYDRTVGYTF
TGTGCCAGCAGTTTATCCTACGACAGGACCGTGGGCTACACCTTC
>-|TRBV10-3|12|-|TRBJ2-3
CAIKNTADTQYF
TGTGCCATCAAAAACACCGCAGATACGCAGTATTTT
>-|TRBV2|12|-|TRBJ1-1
CASSDQGGEAFF
TGTGCCAGCAGTGACCAGGGTGGTGAAGCTTTCTTT
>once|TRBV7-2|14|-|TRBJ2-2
CASSSGLDTGELFF
TGTGCCAGCAGCTCGGGACTTGACACCGGGGAGCTGTTTTTT
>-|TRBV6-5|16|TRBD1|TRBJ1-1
CASSYSTGTVNTEAFF
TGTGCCAGCAGTTACTCCACCGGGACAGTCAACACTGAAGCTTTCTTT
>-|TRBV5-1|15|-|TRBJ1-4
CASSLDGPGDEKLFF
TGCGCCAGCAGCTTGGACGGCCCCGGAGACGAAAAACTGTTTTTT
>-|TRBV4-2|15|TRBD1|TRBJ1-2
CASSQENRDSYGYTF
TGTGCCAGCAGCCAAGAGAATCGGGACAGCTATGGCTACACCTTC